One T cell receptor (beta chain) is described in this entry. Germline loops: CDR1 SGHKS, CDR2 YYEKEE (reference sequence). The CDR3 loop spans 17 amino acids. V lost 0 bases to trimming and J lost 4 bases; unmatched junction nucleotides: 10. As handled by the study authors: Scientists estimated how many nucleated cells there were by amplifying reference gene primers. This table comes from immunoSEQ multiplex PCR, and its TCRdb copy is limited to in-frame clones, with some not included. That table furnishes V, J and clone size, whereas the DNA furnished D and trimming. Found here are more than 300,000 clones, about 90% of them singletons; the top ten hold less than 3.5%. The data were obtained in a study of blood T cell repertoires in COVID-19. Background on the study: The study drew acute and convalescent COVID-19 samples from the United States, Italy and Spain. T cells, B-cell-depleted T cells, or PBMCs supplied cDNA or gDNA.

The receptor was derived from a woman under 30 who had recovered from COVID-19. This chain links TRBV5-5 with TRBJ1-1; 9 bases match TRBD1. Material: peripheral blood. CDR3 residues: CASSLVRASGQGTEAFF. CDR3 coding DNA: TGTGCCAGCAGCTTGGTACGAGCATCGGGACAGGGCACTGAAGCTTTCTTT.